This T cell receptor (beta chain) derives from a study of vaccination effects on CD4 cells after COVID-19. As regards this clone: Antigen unknown.

Here immunoSEQ multiplex PCR was the method, and the copy in TCRdb shows in-frame clones only, minus some. The data contain 15,000 to 20,000 clones, about 70% of them seen just once; the ten biggest clones take up 18%. ViraFEST used viral peptide pools to expand antigen-specific CD4+ T cells before sequencing. Isolating CD4+ T cells followed roughly ten days of culture. Each participant received a vaccine that was either BNT162b2 or mRNA-1273, given as two doses. CDR1 is MDHEN, CDR2 SYDVKM, per germline. The CDR3 contains 13 residues. After removal of 6 bases from V and 14 bases from J, the junction contained 7 bases not matched to a gene.

The source is a human donor who received a COVID-19 vaccine. The chain uses TRBV28 and TRBJ1-6, with TRBD1 matching 10 bases. Sequences were derived from CD4+ T cells from PBMCs cultured with HCoV-NL63 spike peptides, sampled after COVID-19 vaccination. CDR3 bases: TGTGCCAGCAGGAGGACAGGGGGTCCCACCCTCCACTTT. Translated, it gives CASRRTGGPTLHF.